What follows are 14 T cell receptor beta chains derived from one specimen sequenced in a study of identical twins (dated by TCRdb to about 2016). Library generation was performed with 5' RACE. Sequenced using an Illumina HiSeq 2000. TCRdb cleaned the public reads at Q25 with fastp, built clones with MiXCR and kept in-frame beta chains. Every distinct CDR3 protein forms one entry, paired with its most common genes and DNA. The sample table lists around 220,000 distinct CDR3 sequences, more than 12% of them with a count of one. Of the sample, 8.8% is held by the ten largest clones. Specimen: memory (CD45RO+) T cells sorted from blood. This sample's cell subset or site label indicates: CD45RO+ enriched T cells. All receptors derive from a woman aged 18-29 years in good health.

This clonotype has more than one count but fewer than ten. The chain has TRBV4-1 and TRBJ2-1, with TRBD2 identical over 10 bases. Germline lookup yields CDR1 MGHRA and CDR2 YSYEKL. There are 17 residues in the CDR3. Trimming cost V 4 bases and J 5 bases; bases outside gene matches: 11. CDR3 region: CASSPSPGLANNNEQFF. The DNA of the CDR3 is TGCGCCAGCAGCCCCTCACCGGGACTAGCGAATAACAATGAGCAGTTCTTC.

This clonotype has a handful of counts. This chain connects TRBV3-1 to TRBJ2-7; 10 bases match TRBD2. Trimming cost V 4 bases and J 0 bases; bases outside gene matches: 6. The CDR3 has 16 amino acids. Germline CDR1 reads LGHDT; CDR2 reads YNNKEL (reference sequence). This CDR3 is CASSRLPSGGSYEQYF. DNA for the CDR3: TGTGCCAGCAGCCGACTACCTAGCGGGGGCTCCTACGAGCAGTACTTC.

This clonotype was detected a few times. The J gene is TRBJ1-5, the V gene TRBV20-1; D not resolved. V was shortened by 5 bases and J by 10 bases, with 18 bases between the two germline ends. Per germline, CDR1 DFQATT and CDR2 SNEGSKA (reference sequence). This CDR3 comprises 13 residues. The CDR3 is CSAQQAREGPQHF. In DNA form, the CDR3 reads TGCAGTGCTCAGCAGGCTCGGGAAGGCCCCCAGCATTTT.

This clonotype was seen only a few times. The chain carries TRBV30 and TRBJ2-7; TRBD2 might be the D (6 bases). Germline loops: CDR1 GTSNPN, CDR2 SVGIG (reference sequence). V lost 3 bases and J lost 4, with 16 bases in between. The CDR3 spans 14 residues. CDR3 loop: CAWRESGGSYEQYF. CDR3 bases: TGTGCCTGGAGGGAGTCCGGGGGATCGTACGAGCAGTACTTC.

This clonotype was found many times. The CDR3 DNA follows: TGTGCCAGCAGCCTGGACAGGAGTGAGCAGTACTTC. Protein sequence: CASSLDRSEQYF. The chain joins TRBV6-5 to TRBJ2-7, with 7 bases aligning to TRBD1. V lost 6 bases, J lost 7 bases, and 6 bases stayed unmatched. CDR3 size: 12 residues. CDR1 and CDR2 (germline): MNHEY, SVGAGI.

At least ten counts were recorded for this clonotype. V usage is TRBV3-1 and J usage is TRBJ2-2, with D perhaps TRBD1 (6 bases). The V gene lost 0 bases and the J gene lost 0 bases, with 14 bases spanning the gap. Germline CDR1 and CDR2: LGHDT and YNNKEL (reference sequence). The CDR3 contains 18 residues. The CDR3 region has the DNA TGTGCCAGCAGCCAAGATATAGGACAGACGACGAACACCGGGGAGCTGTTTTTT. Amino acids: CASSQDIGQTTNTGELFF.

In its sample, this clonotype was seen a few times. This chain links TRBV12-3 or TRBV12-4 with TRBJ2-7; perhaps TRBD2 as D (6 bases). Trimming left V 4 bases short and J 5 bases short, with 15 bases between. This CDR3 has 14 residues. CDR3 sequence reads: CASSYNGRVNEQYF. The CDR3 DNA reads as TGTGCCAGCAGTTATAACGGGAGAGTGAACGAGCAGTACTTC.

This clonotype was seen a few times. This chain connects TRBV6-2 or TRBV6-3 to TRBJ2-5; 9 bases map to TRBD2. This CDR3 spans 18 amino acids. Germline loops: CDR1 MNHEY, CDR2 SVGEGT. J gave up 5 bases and V 10 bases, and 23 bases lay outside the gene matches. CDR3 nucleotide sequence: TGTGCCACCCTTAGCCGGAGAGTAGCGGGAGTACCGAGCGAGACCCAGTACTTC. Encoded protein: CATLSRRVAGVPSETQYF.

This clonotype was seen a handful of times. The V and J genes are TRBV9 and TRBJ2-2; TRBD2 matches 8 bases. Germline V gene sequence: CDR1 SGDLS, CDR2 YYNGEE. The CDR3 covers 17 residues. The V and J ends lost 0 bases and 6 bases, in that order; junction bases with no gene match: 10. This CDR3 reads CASSVVPRSGSAGELFF. In nucleotides, the CDR3 is TGTGCCAGCAGCGTAGTACCCCGGAGCGGGAGCGCCGGGGAGCTGTTTTTT.

This clonotype was seen many times. The rearrangement links TRBV27 to TRBJ2-3; 7 bases match TRBD1. CDR3 size: 15 residues. Germline CDR1 reads MNHEY; CDR2 reads SMNVEV (reference sequence). V dropped 6 bases and J dropped 4; count of bases not matched to a gene: 10. For the CDR3, the DNA is TGTGCCAGCAGGACCGGGACAGCGAAGCCAGATACGCAGTATTTT. This sequence encodes CASRTGTAKPDTQYF.

This chain uses TRBV7-8 with TRBJ2-5; D call uncertain. This CDR3 is 12 amino acids long. Looked up from germline, CDR1 is SGHVS and CDR2 is FQNEAQ. Trimming took 6 bases from V and 0 from J, leaving 5 bases between them. The CDR3 DNA is TGTGCCAGCAGTCTCCACCAAGAGACCCAGTACTTC. It specifies CASSLHQETQYF.

V is TRBV7-8 and J is TRBJ2-5; D unclear. V was shortened by 1 base and J by 3 bases, with 6 bases between the two germline ends. The CDR3 totals 13 residues. Germline V gene data show CDR1 as SGHVS and CDR2 as FQNEAQ. CDR3 residues: CASSLGHKETQYF. DNA for the CDR3: TGTGCCAGCAGCTTAGGGCATAAAGAGACCCAGTACTTC.

This clonotype showed up many times. The V call is TRBV20-1, the J call TRBJ1-1; D may be TRBD1 (5 bases). V was cut by 2 bases and J by 4 bases, with 17 bases left in between. This CDR3 contains 15 residues. The V gene's germline CDR1 is DFQATT and CDR2 SNEGSKA (reference sequence). CDR3 in DNA: TGCAGTGCTAGAACCCAGGGTACCCGGGGCACTGAAGCTTTCTTT. Translated: CSARTQGTRGTEAFF.

In this sample, this clonotype turned up many times. The chain employs TRBV12-3 or TRBV12-4 and TRBJ1-5; 7 bases are a match to TRBD1. Trimming removed 3 bases from V and 3 bases from J; junction bases left unmatched: 5. This CDR3 comprises 15 residues. The CDR3 coding sequence is TGTGCCAGCAGTTTTGCAGGGGGGTTCAATCAGCCCCAGCATTTT. Protein product: CASSFAGGFNQPQHF.